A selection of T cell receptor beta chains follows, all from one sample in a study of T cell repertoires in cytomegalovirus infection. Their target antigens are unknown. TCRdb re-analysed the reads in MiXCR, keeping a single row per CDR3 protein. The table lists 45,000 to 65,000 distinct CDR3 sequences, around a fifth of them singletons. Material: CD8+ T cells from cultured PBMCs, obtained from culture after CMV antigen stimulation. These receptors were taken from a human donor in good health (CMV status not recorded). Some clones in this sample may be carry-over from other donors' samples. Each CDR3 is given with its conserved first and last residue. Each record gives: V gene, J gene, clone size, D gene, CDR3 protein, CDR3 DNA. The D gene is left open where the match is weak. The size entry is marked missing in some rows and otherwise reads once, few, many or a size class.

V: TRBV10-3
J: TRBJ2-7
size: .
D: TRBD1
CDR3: CAISDEGQGTYEQYF
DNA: TGTGCCATCAGTGATGAAGGACAGGGGACCTACGAGCAGTACTTC

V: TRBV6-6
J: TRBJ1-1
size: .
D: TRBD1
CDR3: CASSHRDRGTEAFF
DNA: TGTGCCAGCAGTCACCGGGACAGGGGCACTGAAGCTTTCTTT

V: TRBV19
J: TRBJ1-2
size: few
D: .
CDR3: CASSIVQGDGYTF
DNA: TGTGCCAGTAGTATCGTCCAGGGAGATGGCTACACCTTC

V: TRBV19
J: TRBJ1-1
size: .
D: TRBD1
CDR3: CASSMVPGTGILEAFF
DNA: TGTGCCAGTAGTATGGTGCCCGGGACAGGGATTCTCGAAGCTTTCTTT

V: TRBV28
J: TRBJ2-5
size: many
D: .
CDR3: CASGLDRSGETQYF
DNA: TGTGCCAGCGGGTTAGACAGGTCGGGGGAGACCCAGTACTTC

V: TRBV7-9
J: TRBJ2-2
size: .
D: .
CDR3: CASSSGPITNTGELFF
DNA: TGTGCCAGCAGCTCGGGACCGATAACGAACACCGGGGAGCTGTTTTTT

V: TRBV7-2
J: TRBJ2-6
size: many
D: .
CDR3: CASSSGILTGANVLTF
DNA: TGTGCCAGCAGCTCAGGGATTCTTACTGGGGCCAACGTCCTGACTTTC

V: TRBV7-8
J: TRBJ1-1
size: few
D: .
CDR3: CASSLPSPEAFF
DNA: TGTGCCAGCAGCTTACCCTCTCCTGAAGCTTTCTTT

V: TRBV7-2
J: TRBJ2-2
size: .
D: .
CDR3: CASSPSLGGANTGELFF
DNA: TGTGCCAGCAGCCCAAGTTTAGGGGGGGCGAACACCGGGGAGCTGTTTTTT

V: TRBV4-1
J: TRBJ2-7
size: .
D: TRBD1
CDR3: CASSQAGTGGYEQYF
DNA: TGCGCCAGCAGCCAAGCCGGGACAGGGGGCTACGAGCAGTACTTC

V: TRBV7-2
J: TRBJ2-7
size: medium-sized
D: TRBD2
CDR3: CASSLNSGVFEQYF
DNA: TGTGCCAGCAGCTTAAATAGCGGGGTCTTCGAGCAGTACTTC

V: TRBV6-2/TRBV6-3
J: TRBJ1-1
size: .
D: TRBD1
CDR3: CASSVTGWGTEAFF
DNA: TGTGCCAGCAGTGTGACAGGGTGGGGCACTGAAGCTTTCTTT

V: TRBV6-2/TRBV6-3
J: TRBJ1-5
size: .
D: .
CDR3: CASSYAGNQPQHF
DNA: TGTGCCAGCAGTTACGCGGGAAATCAGCCCCAGCATTTT

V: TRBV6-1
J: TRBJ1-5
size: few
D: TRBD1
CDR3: CASSTFRDRGGNQPQHF
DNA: TGTGCCAGCAGCACCTTCCGGGACAGGGGTGGCAATCAGCCCCAGCATTTT

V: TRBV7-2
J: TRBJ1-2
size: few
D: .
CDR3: CASTYVTGDGYTF
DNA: TGTGCCAGCACCTATGTTACAGGAGATGGCTACACCTTC

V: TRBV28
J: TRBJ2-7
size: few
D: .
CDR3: CASSLRLAGRWVEQYF
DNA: TGTGCCAGCAGTTTAAGGCTAGCTGGGCGGTGGGTCGAGCAGTACTTC

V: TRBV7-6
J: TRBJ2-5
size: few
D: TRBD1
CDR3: CASSHRDREETQYF
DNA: TGTGCCAGCAGCCACCGGGACAGGGAAGAGACCCAGTACTTC

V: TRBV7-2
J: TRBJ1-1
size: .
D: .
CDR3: CASSLGPPEAFF
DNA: TGTGCCAGCAGCTTAGGGCCCCCTGAAGCTTTCTTT

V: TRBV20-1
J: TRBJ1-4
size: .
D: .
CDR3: CSATLGPGGDEKLFF
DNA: TGCAGTGCTACCCTCGGCCCGGGCGGGGATGAAAAACTGTTTTTT

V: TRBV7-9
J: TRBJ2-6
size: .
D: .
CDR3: CASSLLRRAGANVLTF
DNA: TGTGCCAGCAGCTTACTCCGCAGGGCTGGGGCCAACGTCCTGACTTTC

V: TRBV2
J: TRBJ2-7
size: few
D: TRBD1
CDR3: CASRQGNHEQYF
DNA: TGTGCCAGCAGACAGGGGAACCACGAGCAGTACTTC

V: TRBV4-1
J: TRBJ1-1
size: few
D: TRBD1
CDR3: CASSHNRGQEAFF
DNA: TGCGCCAGCAGCCATAACAGGGGGCAAGAAGCTTTCTTT

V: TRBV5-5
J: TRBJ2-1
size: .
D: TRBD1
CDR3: CASSLGQGIEQFF
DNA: TGTGCCAGCAGCTTGGGACAGGGGATTGAGCAGTTCTTC

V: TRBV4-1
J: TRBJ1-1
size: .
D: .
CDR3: CASSQGLASTEAFF
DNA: TGCGCCAGCAGCCAAGGCTTGGCAAGCACTGAAGCTTTCTTT